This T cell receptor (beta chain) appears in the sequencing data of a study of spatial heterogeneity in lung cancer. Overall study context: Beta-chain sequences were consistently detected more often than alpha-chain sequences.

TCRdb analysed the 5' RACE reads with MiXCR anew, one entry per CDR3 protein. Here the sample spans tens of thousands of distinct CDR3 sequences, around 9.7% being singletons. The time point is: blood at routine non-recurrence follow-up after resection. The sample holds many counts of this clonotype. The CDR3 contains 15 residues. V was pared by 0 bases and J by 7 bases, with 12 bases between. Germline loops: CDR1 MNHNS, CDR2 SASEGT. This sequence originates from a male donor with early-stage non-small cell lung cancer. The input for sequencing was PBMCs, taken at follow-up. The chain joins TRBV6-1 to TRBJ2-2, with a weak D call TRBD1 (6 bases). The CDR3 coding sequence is TGTGCCAGCAGTGAAGCTTCCGGGACAATCGGGGAGCTGTTTTTT. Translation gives CASSEASGTIGELFF.